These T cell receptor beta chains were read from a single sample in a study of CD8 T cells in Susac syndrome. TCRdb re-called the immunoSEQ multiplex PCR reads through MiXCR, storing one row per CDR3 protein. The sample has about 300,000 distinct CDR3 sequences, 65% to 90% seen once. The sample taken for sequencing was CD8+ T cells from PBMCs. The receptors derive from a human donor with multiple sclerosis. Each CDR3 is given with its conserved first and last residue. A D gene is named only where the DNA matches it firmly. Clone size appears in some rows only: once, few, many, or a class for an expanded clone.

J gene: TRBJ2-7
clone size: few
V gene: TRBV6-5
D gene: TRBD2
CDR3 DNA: TGTGCCAGCAGTTACTCGGGACTAGGCGAGCAGTACTTC
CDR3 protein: CASSYSGLGEQYF

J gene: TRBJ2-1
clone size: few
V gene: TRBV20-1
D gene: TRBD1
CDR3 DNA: TGCAGTGCTAGACACGGACAGGGGCCTCGCCCATCCTCCTACAATGAGCAGTTCTTC
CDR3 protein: CSARHGQGPRPSSYNEQFF

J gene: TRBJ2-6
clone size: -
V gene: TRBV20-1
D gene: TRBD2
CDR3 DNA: TGCAGTGCTAGAGATAGTAGTACAAGCGGGAGGGCCTCTGGGGCCAACGTCCTGACTTTC
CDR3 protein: CSARDSSTSGRASGANVLTF

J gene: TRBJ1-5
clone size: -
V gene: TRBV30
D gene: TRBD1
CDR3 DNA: TGTGCCTGGAGTGTGACAGGGGGAAGGCCCCAGCATTTT
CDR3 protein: CAWSVTGGRPQHF

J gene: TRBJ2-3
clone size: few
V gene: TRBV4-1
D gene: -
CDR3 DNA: TGCGCCAGCAGCCTAAGTGCCAGCACAGATACGCAGTATTTT
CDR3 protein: CASSLSASTDTQYF

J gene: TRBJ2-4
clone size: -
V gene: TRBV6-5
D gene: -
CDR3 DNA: TGTGCCAGCAGTGGGGGCTCCAACATTCAGTACTTC
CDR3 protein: CASSGGSNIQYF

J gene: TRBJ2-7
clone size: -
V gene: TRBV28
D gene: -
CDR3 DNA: TGTGCCAGCAGTTTACCTGAACGGAGCTCCTACGGGCAGTACTTC
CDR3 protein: CASSLPERSSYGQYF

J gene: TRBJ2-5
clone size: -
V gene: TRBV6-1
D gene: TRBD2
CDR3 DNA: TGTGCCAGCAGTAATCCGGGACTAGCGAGTTTGCAAGAGACCCAGTACTTC
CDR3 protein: CASSNPGLASLQETQYF

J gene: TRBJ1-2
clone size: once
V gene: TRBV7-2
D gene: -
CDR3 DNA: TGTGCCAGCAGCATCAGCCGGCGTCTGCCCGGCTATGGCTACACCTTC
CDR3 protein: CASSISRRLPGYGYTF

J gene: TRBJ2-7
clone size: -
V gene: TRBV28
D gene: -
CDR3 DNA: TGTGCCAGCACCTACGGGTTCTCCTGCGAGCAGTACTTC
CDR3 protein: CASTYGFSCEQYF

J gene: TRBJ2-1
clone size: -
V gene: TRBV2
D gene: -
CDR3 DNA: TGTGCCAGCAGGCTAGCTCCGAATGAGCAGTTCTTC
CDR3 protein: CASRLAPNEQFF

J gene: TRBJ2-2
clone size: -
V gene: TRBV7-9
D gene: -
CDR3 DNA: TGTGCCAGCAGCTGGCCCTCCGGGGAGCTGTTTTTT
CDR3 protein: CASSWPSGELFF

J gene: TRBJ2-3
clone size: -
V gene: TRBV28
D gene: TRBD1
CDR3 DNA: TGTGCCAGCAGTTTGGACAGGGGTCTAGATACGCAGTATTTT
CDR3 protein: CASSLDRGLDTQYF

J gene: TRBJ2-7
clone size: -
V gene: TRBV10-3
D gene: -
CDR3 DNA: TGTGCCATCAGCGGGCCTGGTCGGGCCTACGAGCAGTACTTC
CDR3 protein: CAISGPGRAYEQYF

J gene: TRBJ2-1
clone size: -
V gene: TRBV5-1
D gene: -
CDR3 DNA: TGCGCCAGCAGCCAATCCGGGGCCTACAATGAGCAGTTCTTC
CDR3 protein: CASSQSGAYNEQFF

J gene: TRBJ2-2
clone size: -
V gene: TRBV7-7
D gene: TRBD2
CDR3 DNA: TGTGCTAGCAGCCCCAACCCCGGACTAGCGGGAGGGCCGGGGACCGGGGAGCTGTTTTTT
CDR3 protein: CASSPNPGLAGGPGTGELFF

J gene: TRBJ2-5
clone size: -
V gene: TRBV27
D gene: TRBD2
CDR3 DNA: TGTGCCAGCAGGGCCTTAGCGGGAGCCCGGGAGACCCAGTACTTC
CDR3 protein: CASRALAGARETQYF

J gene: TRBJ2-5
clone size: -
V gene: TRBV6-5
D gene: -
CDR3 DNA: TGTGCCAGCAGTTACTCCCCCAAATGGTTAGAGGGCTTTGAAGAGACCCAGTACTTC
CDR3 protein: CASSYSPKWLEGFEETQYF

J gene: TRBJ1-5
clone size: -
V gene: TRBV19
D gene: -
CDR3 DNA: TGTGCCAGTAGCCAATGGGTCAATCAGCCCCAGCATTTT
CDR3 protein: CASSQWVNQPQHF

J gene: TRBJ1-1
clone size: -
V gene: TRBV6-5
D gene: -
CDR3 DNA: TGTGCCAGCAGTTACTGGTTGTCTGAAGCTTTCTTT
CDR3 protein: CASSYWLSEAFF

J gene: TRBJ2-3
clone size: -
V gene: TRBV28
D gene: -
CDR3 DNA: TGTGCCAGCAGGGGAGGCCCGAAGGACACGCAGTATTTT
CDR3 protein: CASRGGPKDTQYF

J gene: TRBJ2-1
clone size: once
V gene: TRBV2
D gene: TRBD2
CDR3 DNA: TGTGCCAGCAGCGGGGGGGGCCTGTACAATGAGCAGTTCTTC
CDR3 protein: CASSGGGLYNEQFF

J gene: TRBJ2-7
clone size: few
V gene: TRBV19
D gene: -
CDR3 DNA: TGTGCCAGTAGTATTGTGGGGGCGTCCTACGAGCAGTACTTC
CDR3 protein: CASSIVGASYEQYF

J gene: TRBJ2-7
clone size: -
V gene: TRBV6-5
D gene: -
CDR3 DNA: TGTGCCAGCAGTTACGGTCTCGGGGGATCCTACGAGCAGTACTTC
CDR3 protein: CASSYGLGGSYEQYF

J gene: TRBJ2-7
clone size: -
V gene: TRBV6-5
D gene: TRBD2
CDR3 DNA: TGTGCCAGCAGTTACTCCGGGACTAGCGGCTACGAGCAGTACTTC
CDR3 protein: CASSYSGTSGYEQYF

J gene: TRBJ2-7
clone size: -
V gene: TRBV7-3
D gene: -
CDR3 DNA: TGTGCCAGCAGCTACCAGGGGGACTGCCACGAGCAGTACTTC
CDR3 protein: CASSYQGDCHEQYF

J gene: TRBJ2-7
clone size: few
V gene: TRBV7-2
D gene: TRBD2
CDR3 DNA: TGTGCCAGCAGCTTAGTGGCGGGAGCACTCTACGAGCAGTACTTC
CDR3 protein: CASSLVAGALYEQYF

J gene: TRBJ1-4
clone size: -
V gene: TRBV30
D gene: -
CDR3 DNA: TGTGCCTGGAGTGATCGCCCGGACATGCGGGATGAAAAACTGTTTTTT
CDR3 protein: CAWSDRPDMRDEKLFF

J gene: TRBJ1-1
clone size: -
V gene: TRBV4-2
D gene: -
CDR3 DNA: TGTGCCAGCAATTCAAAAGGGGGGGACACTGAAGCTTTCTTT
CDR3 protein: CASNSKGGDTEAFF

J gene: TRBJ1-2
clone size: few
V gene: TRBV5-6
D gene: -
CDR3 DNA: TGTGCCAGCAGCTTGGGGACGCCACAATCTAACTATGGCTACACCTTC
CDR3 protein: CASSLGTPQSNYGYTF

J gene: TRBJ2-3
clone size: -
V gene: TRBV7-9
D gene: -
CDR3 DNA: TGTGCCAGCAGCGACTTTCTTGAACGAAGGGATACGCAGTATTTT
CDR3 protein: CASSDFLERRDTQYF

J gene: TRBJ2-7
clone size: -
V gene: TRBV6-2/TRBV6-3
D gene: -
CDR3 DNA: TGTGCCAGCAGTTACCTCCAGGGGCTCTACGAGCAGTACTTC
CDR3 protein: CASSYLQGLYEQYF

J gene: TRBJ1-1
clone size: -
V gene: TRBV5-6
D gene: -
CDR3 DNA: TGTGCCAGCAGCTTGGTATACGGGAACACTGAAGCTTTCTTT
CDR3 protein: CASSLVYGNTEAFF

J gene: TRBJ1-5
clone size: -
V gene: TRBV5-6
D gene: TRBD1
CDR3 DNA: TGTGCCAGCAGCTTCCGGACAGGGGCCGGGGGTAATCAGCCCCAGCATTTT
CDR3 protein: CASSFRTGAGGNQPQHF

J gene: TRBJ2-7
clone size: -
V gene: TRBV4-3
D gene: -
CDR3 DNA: TGCGCCAGCAGCCAAGGGGGACTTGGTCCCTACGAGCAGTACTTC
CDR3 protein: CASSQGGLGPYEQYF

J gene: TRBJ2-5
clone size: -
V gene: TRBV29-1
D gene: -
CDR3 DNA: TGCAGCGTTGTGACGGCCCAAGAGACCCAGTACTTC
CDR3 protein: CSVVTAQETQYF

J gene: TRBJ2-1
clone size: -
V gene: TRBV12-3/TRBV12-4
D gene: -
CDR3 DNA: TGTGCCAGCATGGGACCGAACTCCTACAATGAGCAGTTCTTC
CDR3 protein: CASMGPNSYNEQFF

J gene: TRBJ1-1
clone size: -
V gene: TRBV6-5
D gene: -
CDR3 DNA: TGTGCCAGCAGTTACAAGCGGGGGAACACTGAAGCTTTCTTT
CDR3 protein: CASSYKRGNTEAFF

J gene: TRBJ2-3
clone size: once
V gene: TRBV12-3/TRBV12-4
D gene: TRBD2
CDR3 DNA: TGTGCCAGCAGGGGGGTAGGACTAGCCGGCACAGATACGCAGTATTTT
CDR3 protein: CASRGVGLAGTDTQYF

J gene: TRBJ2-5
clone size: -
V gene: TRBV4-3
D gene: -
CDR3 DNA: TGCGCCAGCAGCCAAGAGGATTCTGGGTGGGAGACCCAGTACTTC
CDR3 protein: CASSQEDSGWETQYF

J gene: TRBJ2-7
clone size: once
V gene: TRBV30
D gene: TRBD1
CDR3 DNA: TGTGCCTGGAGTGCCCGGGGACAGGGGCCCTCCTACGAGCAGTACTTC
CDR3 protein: CAWSARGQGPSYEQYF

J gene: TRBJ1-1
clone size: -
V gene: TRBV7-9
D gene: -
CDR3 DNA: TGTGCCAGCAGCCCCCCCTTGGGAAGGGCGACGAGCACTGAAGCTTTCTTT
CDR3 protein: CASSPPLGRATSTEAFF

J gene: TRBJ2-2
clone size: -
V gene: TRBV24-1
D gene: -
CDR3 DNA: TGTGCCACCAATGAAGCTAGCCCCGGGGAGCTGTTTTTT
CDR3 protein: CATNEASPGELFF

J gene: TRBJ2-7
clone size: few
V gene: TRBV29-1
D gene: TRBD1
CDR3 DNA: TGCAGCACTGGGACAGGGGGCAAAAACGAGCAGTACTTC
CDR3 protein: CSTGTGGKNEQYF